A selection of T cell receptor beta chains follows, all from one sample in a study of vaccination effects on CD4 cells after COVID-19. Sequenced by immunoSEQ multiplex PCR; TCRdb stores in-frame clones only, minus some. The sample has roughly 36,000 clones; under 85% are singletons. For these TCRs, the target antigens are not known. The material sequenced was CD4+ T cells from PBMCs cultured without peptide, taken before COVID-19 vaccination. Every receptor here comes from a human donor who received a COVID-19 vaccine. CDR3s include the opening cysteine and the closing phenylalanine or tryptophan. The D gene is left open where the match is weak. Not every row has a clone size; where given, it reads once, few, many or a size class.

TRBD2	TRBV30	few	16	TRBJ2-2	CAWGLGGSANTGELFF	TGTGCCTGGGGACTGGGAGGGTCCGCGAACACCGGGGAGCTGTTTTTT
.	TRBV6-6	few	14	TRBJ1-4	CASGWRQGNEKLFF	TGTGCCAGCGGGTGGCGGCAGGGTAATGAAAAACTGTTTTTT
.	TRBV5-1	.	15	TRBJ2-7	CASSYRTESSYEQYF	TGCGCCAGCAGCTATCGGACTGAGAGCTCCTACGAGCAGTACTTC
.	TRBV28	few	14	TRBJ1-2	CASSDPGRNYGYTF	TGTGCCAGCAGTGACCCGGGGCGGAACTATGGCTACACCTTC
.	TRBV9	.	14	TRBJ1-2	CASRVADGTYGYTF	TGTGCCAGCAGAGTAGCGGACGGTACCTATGGCTACACCTTC
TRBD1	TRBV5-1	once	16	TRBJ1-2	CASSLGFTGAVYGYTF	TGCGCCAGCAGCTTGGGCTTTACAGGGGCCGTCTATGGCTACACCTTC
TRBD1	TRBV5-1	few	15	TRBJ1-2	CASSLDMVQGDGYTF	TGCGCCAGCAGCTTGGATATGGTACAGGGGGATGGCTACACCTTC
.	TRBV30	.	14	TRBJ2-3	CAWSVGRGWDTQYF	TGTGCCTGGAGTGTGGGCAGGGGATGGGATACGCAGTATTTT
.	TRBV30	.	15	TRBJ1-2	CAWRSLPGVNYGYTF	TGTGCCTGGAGATCCCTCCCTGGGGTTAACTATGGCTACACCTTC
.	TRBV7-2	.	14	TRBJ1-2	CASSLEGRDYGYTF	TGTGCCAGCAGCTTAGAGGGCCGAGACTATGGCTACACCTTC
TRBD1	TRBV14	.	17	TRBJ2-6	CASSPWTGKPRANVLTF	TGTGCCAGCAGCCCCTGGACAGGGAAGCCCCGGGCCAACGTCCTGACTTTC
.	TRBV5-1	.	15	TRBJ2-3	CASSLAPGQADTQYF	TGCGCCAGCAGCTTGGCCCCTGGCCAAGCAGATACGCAGTATTTT
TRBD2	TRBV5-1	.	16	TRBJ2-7	CASSGGVGRGPLEQYF	TGCGCCAGCAGCGGGGGGGTCGGGCGGGGCCCCCTCGAGCAGTACTTC
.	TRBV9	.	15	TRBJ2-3	CASSVAPKRADTQYF	TGTGCCAGCAGCGTAGCTCCCAAAAGGGCGGATACGCAGTATTTT
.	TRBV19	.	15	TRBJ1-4	CASSSGGQGWEKLFF	TGTGCCAGTAGTAGTGGGGGACAAGGATGGGAAAAACTGTTTTTT
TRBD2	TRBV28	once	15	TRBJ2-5	CASTDRLAGGETQYF	TGTGCCAGCACCGACCGACTAGCGGGAGGAGAGACCCAGTACTTC
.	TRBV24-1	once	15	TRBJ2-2	CATSEGGGNTGELFF	TGTGCCACCAGTGAGGGGGGTGGCAACACCGGGGAGCTGTTTTTT
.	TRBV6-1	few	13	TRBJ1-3	CASSERRGPSIYF	TGTGCCAGCAGTGAACGGAGGGGACCCAGCATATATTTT
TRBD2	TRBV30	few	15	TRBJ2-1	CAGFGLAGINNEQFF	TGTGCCGGGTTCGGACTAGCGGGGATTAACAATGAGCAGTTCTTC
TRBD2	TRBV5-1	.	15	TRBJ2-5	CASSPLAGAQETQYF	TGCGCCAGCAGCCCTCTAGCGGGGGCACAAGAGACCCAGTACTTC
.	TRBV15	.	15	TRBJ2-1	CATSSRSGGRNEQFF	TGTGCCACCAGCAGCCGTAGTGGGGGTAGAAATGAGCAGTTCTTC
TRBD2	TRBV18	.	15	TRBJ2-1	CASSRPSGGANEQFF	TGTGCCAGCTCACGACCTAGCGGAGGTGCCAATGAGCAGTTCTTC
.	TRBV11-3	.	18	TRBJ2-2	CASSLTALVGSNTGELFF	TGTGCCAGCAGCTTAACGGCCCTGGTGGGATCGAACACCGGGGAGCTGTTTTTT
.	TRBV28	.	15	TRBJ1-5	CASSKSGLANQPQHF	TGTGCCAGCAGCAAATCGGGACTGGCCAATCAGCCCCAGCATTTT
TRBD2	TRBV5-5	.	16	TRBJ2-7	CASSPRQTSGRYEQYF	TGTGCCAGCAGTCCCAGGCAGACTAGCGGGAGGTACGAGCAGTACTTC
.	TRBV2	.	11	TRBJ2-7	CASSLRYEQYF	TGTGCCAGCAGTCTCAGGTACGAGCAGTACTTC
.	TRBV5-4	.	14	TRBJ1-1	CASRVETGNTEAFF	TGTGCCAGCAGGGTAGAGACGGGAAACACTGAAGCTTTCTTT
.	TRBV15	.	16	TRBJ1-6	CATSRDLGDSGSPLHF	TGTGCCACCAGCAGAGATCTCGGGGACTCTGGCTCACCCCTCCACTTT
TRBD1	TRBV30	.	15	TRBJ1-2	CAWSPFRQGADGYTF	TGTGCCTGGAGTCCCTTCCGACAGGGGGCAGATGGCTACACCTTC
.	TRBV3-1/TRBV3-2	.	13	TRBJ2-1	CASSQDPRGEQFF	TGTGCCAGCAGCCAAGATCCCAGGGGTGAGCAGTTCTTC
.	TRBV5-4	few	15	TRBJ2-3	CASSSASEGGDTQYF	TGTGCCAGCAGCTCCGCTAGCGAGGGAGGAGATACGCAGTATTTT
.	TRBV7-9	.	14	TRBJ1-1	CASSHGRMNTEAFF	TGTGCCAGCAGCCACGGACGGATGAACACTGAAGCTTTCTTT
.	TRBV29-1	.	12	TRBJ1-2	CSVAQDRYGYTF	TGCAGCGTAGCACAGGACCGGTATGGCTACACCTTC
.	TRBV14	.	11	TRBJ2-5	CASSHGETQYF	TGTGCCAGCAGTCATGGAGAGACCCAGTACTTC
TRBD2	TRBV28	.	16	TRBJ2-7	CASSLASGRASNEQYF	TGTGCCAGCAGTTTAGCCAGCGGGAGGGCCTCCAACGAGCAGTACTTC
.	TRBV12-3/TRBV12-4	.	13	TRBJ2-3	CASSLVGTDTQYF	TGTGCCAGCAGTCTAGTGGGCACAGATACGCAGTATTTT
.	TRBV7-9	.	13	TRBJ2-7	CASSLVEGYEQYF	TGTGCCAGCAGCTTAGTGGAGGGCTACGAGCAGTACTTC
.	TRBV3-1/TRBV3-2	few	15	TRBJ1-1	CASSQNPGRNTEAFF	TGTGCCAGCAGCCAAAATCCAGGGAGGAACACTGAAGCTTTCTTT
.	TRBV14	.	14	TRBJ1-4	CASSLGLSGEKLFF	TGTGCCAGCAGCCTCGGGTTAAGTGGTGAAAAACTGTTTTTT
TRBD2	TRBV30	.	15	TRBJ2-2	CAWSGTSGNAGELFF	TGTGCCTGGAGTGGGACTAGCGGGAACGCCGGGGAGCTGTTTTTT
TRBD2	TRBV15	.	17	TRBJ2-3	CATSRDPLAGTSHTQYF	TGTGCCACCAGCAGAGATCCTCTAGCGGGGACCTCGCATACGCAGTATTTT
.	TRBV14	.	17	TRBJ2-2	CASSQRMGPANTGELFF	TGTGCCAGCAGCCAACGGATGGGGCCCGCGAACACCGGGGAGCTGTTTTTT
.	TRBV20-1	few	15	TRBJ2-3	CSASGSGTDTDTQYF	TGCAGTGCTAGTGGGTCAGGGACTGACACAGATACGCAGTATTTT
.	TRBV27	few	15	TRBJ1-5	CASSLEVRSGQPQHF	TGTGCCAGCAGTTTAGAAGTCAGATCCGGGCAGCCCCAGCATTTT
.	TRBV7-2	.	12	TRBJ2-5	CASSFYLETQYF	TGTGCCAGCAGCTTCTATCTAGAGACCCAGTACTTC
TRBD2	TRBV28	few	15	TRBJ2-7	CASSPRDYTSYEQYF	TGTGCCAGCAGTCCCCGGGACTACACTTCCTACGAGCAGTACTTC